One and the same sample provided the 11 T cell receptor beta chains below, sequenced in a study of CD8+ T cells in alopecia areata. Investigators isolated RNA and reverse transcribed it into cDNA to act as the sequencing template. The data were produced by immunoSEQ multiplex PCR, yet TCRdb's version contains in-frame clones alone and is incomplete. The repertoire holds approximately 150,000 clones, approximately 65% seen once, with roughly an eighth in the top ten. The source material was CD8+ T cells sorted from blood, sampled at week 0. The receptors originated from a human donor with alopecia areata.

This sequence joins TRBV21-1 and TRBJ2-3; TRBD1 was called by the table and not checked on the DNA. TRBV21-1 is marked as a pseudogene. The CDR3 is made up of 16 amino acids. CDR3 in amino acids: CASSKVGQDCTDTQYF. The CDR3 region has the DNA TGTGCCAGCAGCAAAGTGGGGCAGGATTGCACAGATACGCAGTATTTT.

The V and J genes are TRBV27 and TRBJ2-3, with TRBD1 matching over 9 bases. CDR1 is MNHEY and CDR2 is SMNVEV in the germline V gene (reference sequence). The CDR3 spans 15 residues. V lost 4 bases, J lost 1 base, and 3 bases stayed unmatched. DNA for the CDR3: TGTGCCAGCAGTTATAGGGACAGGGGCACAGATACGCAGTATTTT. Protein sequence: CASSYRDRGTDTQYF.

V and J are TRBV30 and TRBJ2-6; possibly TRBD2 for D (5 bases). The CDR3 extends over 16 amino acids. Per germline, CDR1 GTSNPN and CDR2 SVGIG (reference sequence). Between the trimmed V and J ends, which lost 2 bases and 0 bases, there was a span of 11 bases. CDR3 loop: CAWSRTAGSGANVLTF. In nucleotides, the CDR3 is TGTGCCTGGAGTCGGACTGCCGGCTCTGGGGCCAACGTCCTGACTTTC.

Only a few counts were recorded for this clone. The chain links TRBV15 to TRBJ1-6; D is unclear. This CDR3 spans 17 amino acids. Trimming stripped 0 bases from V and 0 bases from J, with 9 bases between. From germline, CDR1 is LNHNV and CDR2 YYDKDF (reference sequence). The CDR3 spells CATSRDRRSSYNSPLHF. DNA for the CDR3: TGTGCCACCAGCAGAGATCGTCGGAGCTCCTATAATTCACCCCTCCACTTT.

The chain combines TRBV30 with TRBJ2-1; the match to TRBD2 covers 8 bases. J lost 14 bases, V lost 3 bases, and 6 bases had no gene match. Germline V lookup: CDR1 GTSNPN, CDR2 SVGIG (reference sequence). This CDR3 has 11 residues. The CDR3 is CAWSGDSGEFF. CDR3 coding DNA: TGTGCCTGGAGCGGGGATAGCGGGGAGTTCTTC.

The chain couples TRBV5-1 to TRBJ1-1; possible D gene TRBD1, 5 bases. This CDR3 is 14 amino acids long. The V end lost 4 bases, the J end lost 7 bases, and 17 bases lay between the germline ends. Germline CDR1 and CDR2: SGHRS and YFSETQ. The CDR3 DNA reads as TGCGCCAGCAGCATAACGGGACTTATTGGTGAAGCTTTCTTT. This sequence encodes CASSITGLIGEAFF.

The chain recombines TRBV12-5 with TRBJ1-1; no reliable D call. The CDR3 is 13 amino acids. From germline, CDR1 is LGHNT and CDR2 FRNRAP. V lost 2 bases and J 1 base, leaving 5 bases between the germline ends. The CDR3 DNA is TGTGCTAGTGGTTTGTCTCGGAACACTGAAGCTTTCTTT. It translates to CASGLSRNTEAFF.

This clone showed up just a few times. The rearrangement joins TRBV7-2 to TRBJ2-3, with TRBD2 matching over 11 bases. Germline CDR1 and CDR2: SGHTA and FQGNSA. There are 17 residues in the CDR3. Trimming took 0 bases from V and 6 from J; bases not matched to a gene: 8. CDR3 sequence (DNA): TGTGCCAGCAGCTTAGCAAGGCTAGCGGGGGGCCAGGATACGCAGTATTTT. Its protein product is CASSLARLAGGQDTQYF. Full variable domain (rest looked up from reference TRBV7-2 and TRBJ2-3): GAGVSQSPSNKVTEKGKDVELRCDPISGHTALYWYRQSLGQGLEFLIYFQGNSAPDKSGLPSDRFSAERTGGSVSTLTIQRTQQEDSAVYLCASSLARLAGGQDTQYFGPGTRLTVL.

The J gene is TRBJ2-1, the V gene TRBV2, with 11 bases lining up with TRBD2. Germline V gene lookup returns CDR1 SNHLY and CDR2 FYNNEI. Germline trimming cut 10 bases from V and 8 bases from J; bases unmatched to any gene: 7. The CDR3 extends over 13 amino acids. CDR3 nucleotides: TGTGCCACATCTAGCGGGGGGATCGATGAGCAGTTCTTC. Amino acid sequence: CATSSGGIDEQFF. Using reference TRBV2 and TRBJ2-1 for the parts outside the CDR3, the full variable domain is EPEVTQTPSHQVTQMGQEVILRCVPISNHLYFYWYRQILGQKVEFLVSFYNNEISEKSEIFDDQFSVERPDGSNFTLKIRSTKLEDSAMYFCATSSGGIDEQFFGPGTRLTVL.

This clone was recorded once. CDR3 region: CSVGVGAGAEAFF. In nucleotides, the CDR3 is TGCAGCGTTGGGGTAGGGGCGGGGGCTGAAGCTTTCTTT. The genes are TRBV29-1 and TRBJ1-1; tentatively, D is TRBD1 (5 bases). V was clipped by 4 bases and J by 6 bases, with 15 bases between them. Germline assignment: CDR1 SQVTM and CDR2 ANQGSEA. This CDR3 has 13 amino acids. Based on the CDR3 plus reference TRBV29-1 and TRBJ1-1, the full variable domain is SAVISQKPSRDICQRGTSLTIQCQVDSQVTMMFWYRQQPGQSLTLIATANQGSEATYESGFVIDKFPISRPNLTFSTLTVSNMSPEDSSIYLCSVGVGAGAEAFFGQGTRLTVV.

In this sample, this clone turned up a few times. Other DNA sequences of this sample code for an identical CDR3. The CDR3 nucleotides are TGCAGCGTTGAAGACAGGAATGGCTACACCTTC. This sequence encodes CSVEDRNGYTF. The chain carries TRBV29-1 and TRBJ1-2; no reliable D call. CDR3 length equals 11 residues. Germline V gene sequence: CDR1 SQVTM, CDR2 ANQGSEA. The V end lost 0 bases, the J end lost 6 bases, and 5 bases lay between the germline ends. The full variable domain, with the rest looked up from reference TRBV29-1 and TRBJ1-2, is SAVISQKPSRDICQRGTSLTIQCQVDSQVTMMFWYRQQPGQSLTLIATANQGSEATYESGFVIDKFPISRPNLTFSTLTVSNMSPEDSSIYLCSVEDRNGYTFGSGTRLTVV.